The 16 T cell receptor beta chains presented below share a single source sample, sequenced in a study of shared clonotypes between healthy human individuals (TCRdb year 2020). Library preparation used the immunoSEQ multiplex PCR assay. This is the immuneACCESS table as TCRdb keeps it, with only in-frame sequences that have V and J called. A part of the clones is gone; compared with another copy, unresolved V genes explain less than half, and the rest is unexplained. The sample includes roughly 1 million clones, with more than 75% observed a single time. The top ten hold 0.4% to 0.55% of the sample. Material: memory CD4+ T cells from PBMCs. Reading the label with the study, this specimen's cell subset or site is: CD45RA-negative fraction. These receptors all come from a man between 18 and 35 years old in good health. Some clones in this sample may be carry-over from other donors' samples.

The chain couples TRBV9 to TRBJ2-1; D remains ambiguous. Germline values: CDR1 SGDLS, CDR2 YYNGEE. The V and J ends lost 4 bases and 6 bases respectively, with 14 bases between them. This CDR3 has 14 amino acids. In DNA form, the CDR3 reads TGTGCCAGCAGCTTCACCCAGGAGCCCAATGAGCAGTTCTTC. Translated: CASSFTQEPNEQFF.

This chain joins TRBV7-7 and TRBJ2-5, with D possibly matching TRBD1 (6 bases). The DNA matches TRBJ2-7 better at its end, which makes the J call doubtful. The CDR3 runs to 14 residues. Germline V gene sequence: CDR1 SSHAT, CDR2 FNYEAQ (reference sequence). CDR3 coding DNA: TGTGCCAGCAGCCAAGACAGGAGCTCCTACGAGCAGTACTTC. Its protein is CASSQDRSSYEQYF.

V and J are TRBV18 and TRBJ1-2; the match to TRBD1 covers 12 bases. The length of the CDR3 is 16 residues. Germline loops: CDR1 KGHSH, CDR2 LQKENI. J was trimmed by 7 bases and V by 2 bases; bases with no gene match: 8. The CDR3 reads CASSPIVGQGAPGYTF. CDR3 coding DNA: TGTGCCAGCTCACCAATAGTGGGACAGGGGGCGCCTGGCTACACCTTC.

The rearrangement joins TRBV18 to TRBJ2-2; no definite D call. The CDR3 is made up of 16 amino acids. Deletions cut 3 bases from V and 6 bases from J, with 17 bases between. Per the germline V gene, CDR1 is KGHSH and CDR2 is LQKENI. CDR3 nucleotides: TGTGCCAGCTCACCCCCGGGTGGACGGCTGGCCGGGGAGCTGTTTTTT. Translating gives CASSPPGGRLAGELFF.

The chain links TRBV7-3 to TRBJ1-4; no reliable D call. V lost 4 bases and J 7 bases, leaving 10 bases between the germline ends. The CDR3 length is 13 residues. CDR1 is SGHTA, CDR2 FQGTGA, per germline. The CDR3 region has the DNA TGTGCCAGCAGCTCTGGGTATGGTGAAAAACTGTTTTTT. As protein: CASSSGYGEKLFF.

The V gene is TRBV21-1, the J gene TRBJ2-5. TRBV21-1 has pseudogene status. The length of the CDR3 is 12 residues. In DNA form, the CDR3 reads TGTGCCAGCAACGGCCTGTGGGAGACCCAGTACTTC. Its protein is CASNGLWETQYF.

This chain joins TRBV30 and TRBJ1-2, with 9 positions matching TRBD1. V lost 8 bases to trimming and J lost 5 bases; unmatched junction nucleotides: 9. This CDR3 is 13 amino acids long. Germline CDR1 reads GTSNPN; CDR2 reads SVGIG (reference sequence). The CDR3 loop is CAGGTGGWYGYTF. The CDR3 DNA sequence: TGTGCCGGGGGAACAGGGGGCTGGTATGGCTACACCTTC.

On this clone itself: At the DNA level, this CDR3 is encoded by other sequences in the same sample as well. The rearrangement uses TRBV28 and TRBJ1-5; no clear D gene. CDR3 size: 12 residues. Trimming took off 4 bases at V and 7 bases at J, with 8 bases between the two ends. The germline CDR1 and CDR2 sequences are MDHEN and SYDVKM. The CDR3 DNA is TGTGCCAGCAGTTCCGGAGGCCAGCCCCAGCATTTT. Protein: CASSSGGQPQHF.

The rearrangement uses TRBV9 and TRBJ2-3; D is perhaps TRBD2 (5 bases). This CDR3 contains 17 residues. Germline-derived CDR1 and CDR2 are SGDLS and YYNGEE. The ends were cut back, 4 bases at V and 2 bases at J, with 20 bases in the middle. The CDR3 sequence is CASSPINLRAYTDTQYF. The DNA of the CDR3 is TGTGCCAGCAGCCCGATTAACTTGCGGGCCTACACAGATACGCAGTATTTT.

CDR3 sequence reads: CASSFRQGYTF. CDR3 DNA sequence: TGTGCCAGCAGCTTTAGACAGGGCTACACCTTC. The chain joins TRBV28 to TRBJ1-2, with D possibly being TRBD1 (5 bases). CDR1 is MDHEN, CDR2 SYDVKM, per germline. This CDR3 region has 11 residues. V lost 6 bases to trimming and J lost 8 bases, with 10 bases between them.

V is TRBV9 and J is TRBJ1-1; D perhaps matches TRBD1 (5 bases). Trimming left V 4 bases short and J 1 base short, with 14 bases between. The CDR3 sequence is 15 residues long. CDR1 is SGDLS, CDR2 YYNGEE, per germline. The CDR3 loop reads CASSFEVGGNTEAFF. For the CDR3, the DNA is TGTGCCAGCAGCTTCGAAGTGGGGGGGAACACTGAAGCTTTCTTT.

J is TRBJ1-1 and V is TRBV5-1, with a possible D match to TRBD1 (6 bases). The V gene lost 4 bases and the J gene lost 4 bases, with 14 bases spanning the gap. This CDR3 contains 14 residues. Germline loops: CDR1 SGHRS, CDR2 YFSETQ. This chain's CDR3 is CASSNGQPLTEAFF. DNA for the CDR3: TGCGCCAGCAGCAACGGACAGCCTCTCACTGAAGCTTTCTTT.

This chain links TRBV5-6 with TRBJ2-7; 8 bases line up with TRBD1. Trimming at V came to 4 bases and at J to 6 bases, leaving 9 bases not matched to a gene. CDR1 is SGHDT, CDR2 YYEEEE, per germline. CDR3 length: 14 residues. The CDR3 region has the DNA TGTGCCAGCAGCGCAGACAGGGGTAAGGTCGAGCAGTACTTC. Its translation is CASSADRGKVEQYF.

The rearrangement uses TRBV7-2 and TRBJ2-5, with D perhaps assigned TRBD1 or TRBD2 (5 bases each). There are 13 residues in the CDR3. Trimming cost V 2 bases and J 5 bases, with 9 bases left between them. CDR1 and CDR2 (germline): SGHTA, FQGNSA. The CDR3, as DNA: TGTGCCAGCAGCTTAATGAGGGGTGAGACCCAGTACTTC. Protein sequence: CASSLMRGETQYF.

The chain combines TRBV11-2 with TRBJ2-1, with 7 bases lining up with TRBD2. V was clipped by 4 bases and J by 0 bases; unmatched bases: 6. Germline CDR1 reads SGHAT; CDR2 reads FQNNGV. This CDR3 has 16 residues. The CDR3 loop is CASSSPSGTSYNEQFF. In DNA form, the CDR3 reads TGTGCCAGCAGCTCGCCTAGCGGAACCTCCTACAATGAGCAGTTCTTC.

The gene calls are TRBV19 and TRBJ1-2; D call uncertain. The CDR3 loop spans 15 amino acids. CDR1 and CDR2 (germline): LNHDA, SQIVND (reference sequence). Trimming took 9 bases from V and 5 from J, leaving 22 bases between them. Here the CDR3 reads CASLPPAGDPYGYTF. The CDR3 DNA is TGTGCCAGCCTCCCCCCGGCTGGGGATCCGTATGGCTACACCTTC.